These T cell receptor beta chains were read from a single sample in a study of blood T cell repertoires in COVID-19. Profiling relied on immunoSEQ multiplex PCR, and the TCRdb table lists in-frame clones only, not all of them. The sample shows some 50,000 clones, about nine tenths of them seen only once. The sample comprised peripheral blood. The receptors were sampled from a human donor in a cohort sampled during active COVID-19. The CDR3 runs from the conserved cysteine through the conserved F or W. The D gene is left open where the match is weak. A clone size is listed for some rows: how often the clone was seen (once, few, many), or a class if it is expanded.

.	TRBV2	TRBD1	TRBJ2-7	CASREDRPNPYEQYF	TGTGCCAGCAGGGAGGACAGGCCCAATCCCTACGAGCAGTACTTC
few	TRBV4-1	.	TRBJ1-5	CASSHPPRNQPQHF	TGCGCCAGCAGCCATCCCCCGAGGAATCAGCCCCAGCATTTT
.	TRBV18	.	TRBJ1-1	CASSPTRQIMNTEAFF	TGTGCCAGCTCACCTACTCGACAGATCATGAACACTGAAGCTTTCTTT
.	TRBV6-5	.	TRBJ2-1	CASSRENEQFF	TGTGCCAGCAGTCGAGAAAATGAGCAGTTCTTC
.	TRBV28	.	TRBJ1-1	CASSSPPSTEAFF	TGTGCCAGCAGCTCTCCCCCGAGCACTGAAGCTTTCTTT
.	TRBV5-4	TRBD2	TRBJ2-1	CASSLAGGRYNEQFF	TGTGCCAGCAGCCTAGCGGGGGGGCGTTACAATGAGCAGTTCTTC
.	TRBV7-9	TRBD1	TRBJ1-4	CASSATTGAGREKLFF	TGTGCCAGCAGCGCGACGACAGGGGCGGGACGCGAAAAACTGTTTTTT
.	TRBV27	TRBD1	TRBJ1-6	CASRGQGFFDNSPLHF	TGTGCCAGCAGGGGACAGGGTTTTTTTGATAATTCACCCCTCCACTTT
.	TRBV11-2	.	TRBJ1-1	CASSLVRAAEAFF	TGTGCCAGCAGCTTGGTCAGGGCTGCTGAAGCTTTCTTT
.	TRBV11-1	TRBD2	TRBJ2-1	CASSRGTSGVTNEQFF	TGTGCCAGCAGCCGCGGGACTAGCGGGGTTACAAATGAGCAGTTCTTC
.	TRBV5-1	TRBD2	TRBJ2-5	CASSSGLAQQETQYF	TGCGCCAGCAGCTCGGGACTAGCGCAGCAAGAGACCCAGTACTTC
few	TRBV2	.	TRBJ1-6	CASGQGINSPLHF	TGTGCCAGCGGCCAGGGGATTAATTCACCCCTCCACTTT
.	TRBV7-8	TRBD1	TRBJ1-2	CASSPLPQGARYGYTF	TGTGCCAGCAGCCCCCTACCCCAGGGGGCGCGGTATGGCTACACCTTC
once	TRBV10-2	TRBD1	TRBJ2-3	CAIGTGSSTDTQYF	TGCGCCATAGGGACAGGATCTAGCACAGATACGCAGTATTTT
once	TRBV7-9	.	TRBJ1-6	CASSPLRGGDSPLHF	TGTGCCAGCAGTCCGCTCCGGGGTGGGGATTCACCCCTCCACTTT
.	TRBV6-5	TRBD1	TRBJ1-1	CAGNRGQESEAFF	TGTGCCGGCAACAGGGGGCAGGAATCTGAAGCTTTCTTT
.	TRBV13	TRBD2	TRBJ2-7	CASSLSGGDYEQYF	TGTGCCAGCAGCCTTAGCGGGGGGGACTACGAGCAGTACTTC
medium-sized	TRBV6-5	.	TRBJ1-1	CASSYSTANTEAFF	TGTGCCAGCAGTTACTCGACAGCGAACACTGAAGCTTTCTTT
.	TRBV7-9	TRBD1	TRBJ2-3	CASSWTGGRTTDTQYF	TGTGCCAGCAGTTGGACAGGGGGTAGGACCACAGATACGCAGTATTTT
.	TRBV7-3	TRBD1	TRBJ2-3	CASSLTVGGGFTDTQYF	TGTGCCAGCAGCTTAACCGTAGGGGGCGGATTCACAGATACGCAGTATTTT
.	TRBV11-2	.	TRBJ1-1	CASSFSAGLSNTEAFF	TGTGCCAGCAGCTTCTCCGCGGGACTCTCGAACACTGAAGCTTTCTTT
once	TRBV19	.	TRBJ2-5	CASREQLEETQYF	TGTGCCAGTAGGGAACAGTTGGAAGAGACCCAGTACTTC
.	TRBV3-1/TRBV3-2	TRBD1	TRBJ1-2	CASSFDLGTVYGYTF	TGTGCCAGCAGCTTTGACCTTGGGACAGTCTATGGCTACACCTTC
few	TRBV9	.	TRBJ1-1	CASSSSGFSEAFF	TGTGCCAGCAGCTCCTCGGGGTTCTCTGAAGCTTTCTTT
.	TRBV24-1	TRBD1	TRBJ2-5	CATSDQQGAGETQYF	TGTGCCACCAGTGATCAACAGGGGGCGGGTGAGACCCAGTACTTC
.	TRBV2	TRBD1	TRBJ2-2	CASRRRDRGPGELFF	TGTGCCAGCAGACGCCGGGACAGGGGGCCCGGGGAGCTGTTTTTT
.	TRBV12-3/TRBV12-4	.	TRBJ2-7	CASAQDSAGEQYF	TGTGCCAGCGCCCAAGATTCCGCGGGTGAGCAGTACTTC
.	TRBV6-2/TRBV6-3	TRBD2	TRBJ2-1	CASTPLAGGYNEQFF	TGTGCCAGCACCCCACTAGCGGGGGGGTACAATGAGCAGTTCTTC
.	TRBV9	TRBD1	TRBJ1-2	CASSRTGGNYGYTF	TGTGCCAGCAGCCGGACAGGGGGTAACTATGGCTACACCTTC
.	TRBV5-1	TRBD1	TRBJ2-6	CASSATGDGANVLTF	TGCGCCAGCAGCGCGACAGGGGACGGGGCCAACGTCCTGACTTTC
.	TRBV11-2	.	TRBJ2-2	CASSLTSSPNTGELFF	TGTGCCAGCAGCTTAACTAGCTCCCCGAACACCGGGGAGCTGTTTTTT
.	TRBV7-2	.	TRBJ2-5	CASSSDRFAETQYF	TGTGCCAGCAGCTCCGACAGGTTCGCAGAGACCCAGTACTTC
.	TRBV5-5	TRBD1	TRBJ2-7	CASSLTGGTYEQYF	TGTGCCAGCAGCTTGACAGGGGGCACGTACGAGCAGTACTTC
.	TRBV12-5	.	TRBJ2-5	CASGSNRSQETQYF	TGTGCTAGTGGTTCCAACAGGAGCCAAGAGACCCAGTACTTC
.	TRBV7-2	.	TRBJ1-4	CASSPWQATNEKLFF	TGTGCCAGCAGCCCCTGGCAGGCAACTAATGAAAAACTGTTTTTT
once	TRBV7-3	.	TRBJ1-3	CASSNRQNLSGNTIYF	TGTGCCAGCAGCAACCGACAGAACCTCTCTGGAAACACCATATATTTT
.	TRBV5-6	.	TRBJ1-4	CASSLLPQTDFNEKLFF	TGTGCCAGCAGCTTGCTACCCCAGACAGACTTTAATGAAAAACTGTTTTTT
.	TRBV5-6	TRBD1	TRBJ2-7	CASSLAGAQGAYEQYF	TGTGCCAGCAGCTTGGCCGGGGCACAGGGGGCCTACGAGCAGTACTTC
few	TRBV28	.	TRBJ1-2	CASRPSGRVSYTF	TGTGCCAGCAGGCCATCGGGCAGGGTTAGCTACACCTTC
.	TRBV5-6	TRBD2	TRBJ2-7	CASSTGLGYEQYF	TGTGCCAGCAGCACGGGACTAGGATACGAGCAGTACTTC
.	TRBV7-6	.	TRBJ1-1	CASSSEVGGDTEAFF	TGTGCCAGCAGCTCCGAGGTCGGGGGAGACACTGAAGCTTTCTTT
medium-sized	TRBV11-2	TRBD1	TRBJ2-7	CASSPGQSTYEQYF	TGTGCCAGCAGCCCGGGACAGTCAACCTACGAGCAGTACTTC
.	TRBV5-5	TRBD1	TRBJ1-5	CASSTGTASPYSNQPQHF	TGTGCCAGCAGCACCGGGACAGCCAGCCCCTATAGCAATCAGCCCCAGCATTTT
once	TRBV12-3/TRBV12-4	.	TRBJ2-7	CASRAGEHYEQYF	TGTGCCAGCAGGGCAGGGGAACACTACGAGCAGTACTTC
.	TRBV7-2	TRBD1	TRBJ1-2	CASSQTLPRDRAYTF	TGTGCCAGCAGCCAAACCCTTCCCCGGGACAGGGCCTACACCTTC
.	TRBV5-5	TRBD1	TRBJ2-7	CASSLAGTGRPTDEQYF	TGTGCCAGCAGCTTGGCCGGGACAGGGCGACCTACTGACGAGCAGTACTTC
.	TRBV6-5	.	TRBJ1-4	CASSYAAGVAEKLFF	TGTGCCAGCAGTTACGCAGCAGGGGTTGCGGAAAAACTGTTTTTT
.	TRBV10-2	.	TRBJ2-3	CASAAADTDTQYF	TGCGCCAGCGCCGCAGCGGACACAGATACGCAGTATTTT
.	TRBV6-5	.	TRBJ1-5	CASGSGEPQHF	TGTGCCAGCGGGAGTGGGGAGCCCCAGCATTTT
once	TRBV7-2	.	TRBJ2-3	CASSTATGIITDTQYF	TGTGCCAGCAGCACAGCCACAGGGATTATCACAGATACGCAGTATTTT
.	TRBV9	.	TRBJ2-3	CASSALSVRRKDTQYF	TGTGCCAGCAGCGCCCTGTCCGTCCGGCGGAAAGATACGCAGTATTTT
few	TRBV7-6	TRBD1	TRBJ2-2	CASTTGQGGTGELFF	TGTGCCAGCACCACGGGACAGGGGGGCACCGGGGAGCTGTTTTTT